Described below is a single T cell receptor beta chain sequence and its context. Its matching antigen is unknown. TCRdb's copy holds only in-frame clones and misses some; the assay was immunoSEQ multiplex PCR. The sample contains about 120,000 clones, about 93% of which appear only once. V dropped 6 bases and J dropped 8; count of bases not matched to a gene: 3. The CDR3 has 12 residues. Germline CDR1 ENHRY, CDR2 SYGVKD. The data were taken from a study of T cell responses to AZD1222 COVID-19 vaccine. Broader study findings: Nearly half of the spike-specific TCRs reportedly recognize variant regions that carry no mutations.

Here the sequenced sample was peripheral blood, taken 28 days after the second AZD1222 dose. This chain connects TRBV10-3 to TRBJ1-1, with 10 bases fitting TRBD1. This TCR was recovered from an adult who received the AZD1222 COVID-19 vaccine. CDR3 region: CAIRTGQGEAFF. In DNA form, the CDR3 reads TGTGCCATCAGGACGGGACAGGGGGAAGCTTTCTTT.